This entry is about one T cell receptor beta chain. The CDR3 is 17 amino acids. Germline V lookup: CDR1 KGHDR, CDR2 SFDVKD. After removal of 5 bases from V and 6 bases from J, the junction contained 11 bases not matched to a gene. Original methodology: Amplified reference gene primers provided the basis for estimating nucleated cell counts. Assay: immunoSEQ multiplex PCR; the TCRdb copy retains only in-frame clones and omits some. V, J and clone size are those of that table, while D and trimming were read from the DNA. In the table there are around 120,000 clones, approximately 79% of which are singletons. These data originate in a study of blood T cell repertoires in COVID-19. As for the study in general: The cDNA or gDNA used as material had been derived from T cells, B-cell-depleted T cells, or PBMCs.

The sequenced material came from peripheral blood. The TCR was taken from a man between 70 and 80 years old with active or convalescent COVID-19. This chain joins TRBV24-1 and TRBJ2-3, with 12 bases aligning to TRBD1. The CDR3, as DNA: TGTGCCACCAGTGGTTTAGGGACAGGGGGCGGACTTGATACGCAGTATTTT. Translating gives CATSGLGTGGGLDTQYF.